This TCR beta chain is from a study of CD8 T cells in Susac syndrome. As to this clonotype: Antigen: not known.

V lost 0 bases, J lost 4 bases, and 12 bases lay in between. Germline V gene data show CDR1 as MNHEY and CDR2 as SMNVEV (reference sequence). The CDR3 loop spans 15 amino acids. Overall study findings and caveats: The authors acknowledged that their TCR sequencing and HLA analysis involved a relatively small number of individuals.

When the RNA was reverse transcribed, random hexamers were used with an input of about 0.5 to 1 ug. Amplification of TCR beta CDR3 used immunoSEQ multiplex PCR across 54 Vbeta and 13 Jbeta. TCRdb reanalysed the immunoSEQ multiplex PCR reads using MiXCR and keeps one entry per CDR3 protein. Among approximately 220,000 distinct CDR3 sequences listed, 92% were seen once. The sequenced target, TCR beta, came from blood CD8+ and CD4+ T cells. The CD8+ and CD4+ T cells were isolated magnetically using a negative isolation approach, whereas the TEMRA cells were enriched by FACS. The sequenced sample was CD8+ T cells from PBMCs. The chain joins TRBV27 to TRBJ2-5; weak D call: TRBD1 (6 bases). This receptor was obtained from a human donor with multiple sclerosis. The CDR3 coding sequence is TGTGCCAGCAGTTTATCCCAGGGGAAAGGAGAGACCCAGTACTTC. Translating gives CASSLSQGKGETQYF.